Presented here are 24 T cell receptor beta chains from one specimen sequenced in a study of blood T cell repertoires in COVID-19. The data were produced by immunoSEQ multiplex PCR, yet TCRdb's version contains in-frame clones alone and is incomplete. The sample holds 250,000 to 300,000 clones; 70% to 90% are singletons and the top ten take about 1%. What was sequenced was PBMCs or T cells enriched from blood (not recorded which). Source of these receptors: a woman aged 25 to 45 who had recovered from COVID-19.

The genes are TRBV28 and TRBJ2-7; 11 bases map to TRBD2. V lost 6 bases and J lost 2; bases outside the gene matches: 6. The CDR3 has 15 residues. The germline CDR1 and CDR2 sequences are MDHEN and SYDVKM. The CDR3 DNA reads as TGTGCCAGCAGGACAGTAGCGGGAGGGCCCTACGAGCAGTACTTC. Encoded protein: CASRTVAGGPYEQYF. Combining the CDR3 with reference TRBV28 and TRBJ2-7 gives the whole variable domain DVKVTQSSRYLVKRTGEKVFLECVQDMDHENMFWYRQDPGLGLRLIYFSYDVKMKEKGDIPEGYSVSREKKERFSLILESASTNQTSMYLCASRTVAGGPYEQYFGPGTRLTVT.

The chain employs TRBV4-2 and TRBJ2-7; TRBD2 aligns across 16 bases. J lost 6 bases, V lost 4 bases, and 12 bases had no gene match. The CDR3 is made up of 18 amino acids. Germline loops: CDR1 LGHNA, CDR2 YNFKEQ. The CDR3 loop reads CASSPRGLAGGIQIEQYF. CDR3 in DNA: TGTGCCAGCAGCCCAAGGGGACTAGCGGGAGGGATCCAGATCGAGCAGTACTTC.

The J gene is TRBJ2-7, the V gene TRBV7-8; TRBD2 agrees at 10 bases. The germline CDR1 and CDR2 sequences are SGHVS and FQNEAQ. CDR3 length: 18 residues. The junction had 15 bases not matched to a gene; V was cut back by 2 bases and J by 5 bases. The CDR3 region has the DNA TGTGCCAGCAGCTTACGGCCGGGGGCTAGCGGGAGAGAAAACGAGCAGTACTTC. This codes for CASSLRPGASGRENEQYF.

J is TRBJ1-5 and V is TRBV3-1 (or the pseudogene TRBV3-2); the D gene is possibly TRBD1 (5 bases). Trimming removed 1 base from V and 6 bases from J, with 13 bases in between. Germline V lookup: CDR1 LGHDT, CDR2 YNNKEL (reference sequence). The CDR3 contains 15 residues. Written as DNA, the CDR3 is TGTGCCAGCAGCCAAGGGGGGGACTGGATTCAGCCCCAGCATTTT. Its translation: CASSQGGDWIQPQHF.

The chain uses TRBV11-3 and TRBJ2-7; no firm D call. Trimming removed 6 bases from V and 0 bases from J, with 12 bases in between. Germline CDR1 is SGHNT and CDR2 is YENEEA. CDR3 length equals 14 residues. The CDR3 DNA reads as TGTGCCAGCAGAACAAAGAGGAGCTCCTACGAGCAGTACTTC. It is translated as CASRTKRSSYEQYF.

The V and J genes are TRBV7-2 and TRBJ1-5; 7 bases match TRBD1. J gave up 4 bases and V 5 bases, and 5 bases lay outside the gene matches. Per germline, CDR1 SGHTA and CDR2 FQGNSA. The CDR3 length is 14 residues. CDR3 amino acids: CASSPGQRNQPQHF. DNA of the CDR3: TGTGCCAGCAGCCCGGGACAGCGTAATCAGCCCCAGCATTTT. The entire variable domain, with the rest obtained from reference TRBV7-2 and TRBJ1-5, is as follows: GAGVSQSPSNKVTEKGKDVELRCDPISGHTALYWYRQSLGQGLEFLIYFQGNSAPDKSGLPSDRFSAERTGGSVSTLTIQRTQQEDSAVYLCASSPGQRNQPQHFGDGTRLSIL.

The V gene is TRBV6-5, the J gene TRBJ1-5; weak D call: TRBD1 (6 bases). CDR3 length: 14 residues. V was pared by 8 bases and J by 0 bases, with 11 bases between. Germline V gene data show CDR1 as MNHEY and CDR2 as SVGAGI. The CDR3 DNA is TGTGCCAGCTTACGGACAGATAGCAATCAGCCCCAGCATTTT. It codes for CASLRTDSNQPQHF.

The V call is TRBV4-1, the J call TRBJ2-1; D is possibly TRBD2 (6 bases). Trimming stripped 4 bases from V and 7 bases from J, with 17 bases between. The CDR3 is made up of 15 amino acids. Germline CDR1 is MGHRA and CDR2 is YSYEKL. CDR3 residues: CASSREILRENEQFF. The CDR3 DNA is TGCGCCAGCAGCCGAGAAATATTACGGGAGAATGAGCAGTTCTTC.

The chain uses TRBV9 and TRBJ2-7; weak D call: TRBD2 (6 bases). The V end was cut by 3 bases, the J end by 3 bases, with 13 bases between. The CDR3 contains 14 residues. Germline assignment: CDR1 SGDLS and CDR2 YYNGEE. The DNA for the CDR3 is TGTGCCAGCAGCGCCCAGGGACTCCACTACGAGCAGTACTTC. Translating gives CASSAQGLHYEQYF. The full variable domain, in which reference TRBV9 and TRBJ2-7 provide the parts outside the CDR3, is DSGVTQTPKHLITATGQRVTLRCSPRSGDLSVYWYQQSLDQGLQFLIQYYNGEERAKGNILERFSAQQFPDLHSELNLSSLELGDSALYFCASSAQGLHYEQYFGPGTRLTVT.

The chain is built from TRBV27 and TRBJ1-3; weak D call: TRBD1 (6 bases). Germline CDR1 reads MNHEY; CDR2 reads SMNVEV (reference sequence). With 6 bases removed from V and 1 base from J, the gap between germline ends came to 10 bases. This CDR3 is built from 14 residues. The CDR3 DNA reads as TGTGCCAGCAGCAGGGGTCTATCTGGAAACACCATATATTTT. Its translation: CASSRGLSGNTIYF.

The chain combines TRBV5-1 with TRBJ1-4, with 9 nucleotides matching TRBD1. The CDR3 runs to 14 residues. The ends lost 1 base at V and 6 bases at J; junction bases unmatched: 1. CDR1 SGHRS and CDR2 YFSETQ come from the germline V gene. DNA of the CDR3: TGCGCCAGCAGCTTGTGGACAGGGGATGAAAAACTGTTTTTT. Translated, it gives CASSLWTGDEKLFF. Full variable domain (missing parts from reference TRBV5-1 and TRBJ1-4): KAGVTQTPRYLIKTRGQQVTLSCSPISGHRSVSWYQQTPGQGLQFLFEYFSETQRNKGNFPGRFSGRQFSNSRSEMNVSTLELGDSALYLCASSLWTGDEKLFFGSGTQLSVL.

This rearrangement joins TRBV4-2 to TRBJ2-5, with a tentative D call TRBD1 (6 bases). Trimming removed 1 base at V and 2 bases at J, with 17 bases between. The CDR3 loop spans 17 amino acids. Germline CDR1 and CDR2: LGHNA and YNFKEQ. DNA for the CDR3: TGTGCCAGCAGCCAAGCCTTCACCCTTAGGGGGCAAGAGACCCAGTACTTC. It codes for CASSQAFTLRGQETQYF.

This chain joins TRBV5-1 and TRBJ2-2; 9 positions match TRBD2. This CDR3 spans 16 amino acids. Losses at the gene ends were 9 bases for V and 2 bases for J; bases not matched to a gene: 11. The germline gives CDR1 SGHRS, CDR2 YFSETQ. CDR3 protein: CATSLGTSINTGELFF. The CDR3 nucleotides read TGCGCCACCAGTCTCGGGACTAGCATAAACACCGGGGAGCTGTTTTTT. Variable domain in full (rest from reference TRBV5-1 and TRBJ2-2): KAGVTQTPRYLIKTRGQQVTLSCSPISGHRSVSWYQQTPGQGLQFLFEYFSETQRNKGNFPGRFSGRQFSNSRSEMNVSTLELGDSALYLCATSLGTSINTGELFFGEGSRLTVL.

The V gene is TRBV12-1, the J gene TRBJ2-7; the D segment call TRBD2 is taken from the table without a DNA check. TRBV12-1 counts as a pseudogene. This CDR3 region has 21 residues. DNA of the CDR3: TGTGCCAGCAGCTTTGCCTTCGATGGAGGAGTAGTGGTACGGTACTCCTACGAGCAGTACTTC. This translates into CASSFAFDGGVVVRYSYEQYF.

DNA for the CDR3: TGTGCCAGCAGCCGGGACAGGGGCTATGGCTACACCTTC. This encodes CASSRDRGYGYTF. The rearrangement joins TRBV27 to TRBJ1-2; 10 nucleotides line up with TRBD1. V lost 6 bases to trimming and J lost 4 bases; unmatched junction nucleotides: 2. Looked up from germline, CDR1 is MNHEY and CDR2 is SMNVEV (reference sequence). This CDR3 is 13 amino acids long.

The rearrangement joins TRBV6-2 or TRBV6-3 to TRBJ1-3; D may be TRBD1 (5 bases). This CDR3 is 16 amino acids long. Germline V gene data show CDR1 as MNHEY and CDR2 as SVGEGT. Trimming cost V 0 bases and J 0 bases, with 9 bases left between them. The CDR3 DNA follows: TGTGCCAGCAGTTACTCGGGGCCATACTCTGGAAACACCATATATTTT. Amino acid sequence: CASSYSGPYSGNTIYF.

The J gene is TRBJ1-4, the V gene TRBV11-2; D is perhaps TRBD1 (5 bases). This CDR3 is 14 amino acids long. Germline CDR1 is SGHAT and CDR2 is FQNNGV. The V gene lost 0 bases and the J gene lost 7 bases, with 9 bases spanning the gap. CDR3 sequence: CASSLDRVSEKLFF. The DNA of the CDR3 is TGTGCCAGCAGCTTAGACAGGGTTAGTGAAAAACTGTTTTTT.

The chain uses TRBV28 and TRBJ1-5; the D gene is possibly TRBD1 (6 bases). V lost 5 bases and J 5 bases, leaving 13 bases between the germline ends. This CDR3 spans 14 amino acids. The V gene's germline CDR1 is MDHEN and CDR2 SYDVKM. The CDR3 region is CASSPTRTDQPQHF. The CDR3 DNA is TGTGCCAGCAGTCCGACCCGGACAGATCAGCCCCAGCATTTT.

The V call is TRBV2, the J call TRBJ1-6; D remains unclear. The CDR3 sequence is 13 residues long. Deletions cut 6 bases from V and 7 bases from J, with 10 bases between. Germline loops: CDR1 SNHLY, CDR2 FYNNEI. CDR3 coding DNA: TGTGCCAGCAGGGAGATTGGGAATTCACCCCTCCACTTT. Its protein is CASREIGNSPLHF.

V usage is TRBV4-3 and J usage is TRBJ1-4; TRBD1 is a possible D gene (6 bases). Germline V lookup: CDR1 LGHNA, CDR2 YSLEER. The V and J ends lost 0 bases and 5 bases respectively, with 13 bases between them. The length of the CDR3 is 16 residues. The DNA of the CDR3 is TGCGCCAGCAGCCAAGAGTTCCGGACAGCAAATGAAAAACTGTTTTTT. Amino acid sequence: CASSQEFRTANEKLFF.

This sequence joins TRBV14 and TRBJ2-7; D gene uncertain. The germline gives CDR1 SGHDN, CDR2 FVKESK. V lost 0 bases, J lost 5 bases, and 17 bases lay in between. The CDR3 length is 16 residues. This CDR3 reads CASSQDVGLTDDEQYF. Written as DNA, the CDR3 is TGTGCCAGCAGCCAAGATGTGGGCCTGACCGACGACGAGCAGTACTTC.

This chain joins TRBV27 and TRBJ1-2; no reliable D call. The CDR3 length is 13 residues. From germline, CDR1 is MNHEY and CDR2 SMNVEV (reference sequence). Between the trimmed V and J ends, which lost 5 bases and 3 bases, there was a span of 10 bases. The CDR3 loop reads CASSLAGDYGYTF. The CDR3 DNA is TGTGCCAGCAGTCTAGCGGGAGACTATGGCTACACCTTC.

This rearrangement joins TRBV27 to TRBJ1-6; perhaps TRBD1 as D (5 bases). Trimming stripped 2 bases from V and 9 bases from J, with 14 bases between. The CDR3 spans 15 residues. Germline V gene sequence: CDR1 MNHEY, CDR2 SMNVEV (reference sequence). CDR3: CASSLRGGGRSPLHF. The CDR3 DNA follows: TGTGCCAGCAGTTTAAGGGGAGGTGGGCGTTCACCCCTCCACTTT.

The chain couples TRBV10-2 to TRBJ2-3; D is ambiguous. Trimming cost V 8 bases and J 1 base, with 13 bases left between them. The germline CDR1 and CDR2 sequences are WSHSY and SAAADI. The CDR3 runs to 14 residues. CDR3 sequence: CASRSPGGTDTQYF. In DNA, the CDR3 is TGCGCCAGCCGCTCTCCGGGTGGCACAGATACGCAGTATTTT.